The 4 T cell receptor beta chains below all came from one sample that was sequenced in a study of blood T cell repertoires in COVID-19. The method was immunoSEQ multiplex PCR; TCRdb's version includes in-frame clones alone and lacks a portion of them. This sample carries approximately 110,000 clones, approximately 78% of them seen once, and the ten largest clones take 15% to 19%. Sequenced sample: peripheral blood. The origin of the receptors is a woman older than 75 with acute or convalescent COVID-19.

V gene TRBV2 combines with J gene TRBJ2-5, with D possibly matching TRBD1 (5 bases). The CDR3 is made up of 14 amino acids. The germline V and J ends were trimmed by 4 bases and 1 base, with 10 bases remaining between them. Germline V lookup: CDR1 SNHLY, CDR2 FYNNEI. CDR3 sequence (DNA): TGTGCCAGCAGTGTCCTACAGGCCCAAGAGACCCAGTACTTC. This gives the protein CASSVLQAQETQYF.

CDR3 in DNA: TGCAGCGTTGGTTGGGACAACAATCAGCCCCAGCATTTT. Its translation: CSVGWDNNQPQHF. The V gene is TRBV29-1, the J gene TRBJ1-5; weak D call: TRBD1 (6 bases). The length of the CDR3 is 13 residues. Per germline, CDR1 SQVTM and CDR2 ANQGSEA. Trimming cost V 4 bases and J 3 bases, with 10 bases left between them.

V gene TRBV5-5 combines with J gene TRBJ1-1, with D unclear. Germline CDR1 is SGHKS and CDR2 is YYEKEE (reference sequence). Deletions cut 0 bases from V and 4 bases from J, with 7 bases between. The CDR3 covers 13 residues. The chain's CDR3 is CASSLEPVTEAFF. The CDR3 DNA reads as TGTGCCAGCAGCTTGGAGCCCGTCACTGAAGCTTTCTTT. Full variable domain (missing parts from reference TRBV5-5 and TRBJ1-1): DAGVTQSPTHLIKTRGQQVTLRCSPISGHKSVSWYQQVLGQGPQFIFQYYEKEERGRGNFPDRFSARQFPNYSSELNVNALLLGDSALYLCASSLEPVTEAFFGQGTRLTVV.

The chain joins TRBV7-2 to TRBJ2-1, with D maybe TRBD2 (6 bases). Germline-derived CDR1 and CDR2 are SGHTA and FQGNSA. The CDR3 is 14 amino acids. Trimming removed 5 bases at V and 6 bases at J, with 14 bases between. In DNA form, the CDR3 reads TGTGCCAGCAGCGTCGACGGGACTCTCAATGAGCAGTTCTTC. Translated, it gives CASSVDGTLNEQFF.